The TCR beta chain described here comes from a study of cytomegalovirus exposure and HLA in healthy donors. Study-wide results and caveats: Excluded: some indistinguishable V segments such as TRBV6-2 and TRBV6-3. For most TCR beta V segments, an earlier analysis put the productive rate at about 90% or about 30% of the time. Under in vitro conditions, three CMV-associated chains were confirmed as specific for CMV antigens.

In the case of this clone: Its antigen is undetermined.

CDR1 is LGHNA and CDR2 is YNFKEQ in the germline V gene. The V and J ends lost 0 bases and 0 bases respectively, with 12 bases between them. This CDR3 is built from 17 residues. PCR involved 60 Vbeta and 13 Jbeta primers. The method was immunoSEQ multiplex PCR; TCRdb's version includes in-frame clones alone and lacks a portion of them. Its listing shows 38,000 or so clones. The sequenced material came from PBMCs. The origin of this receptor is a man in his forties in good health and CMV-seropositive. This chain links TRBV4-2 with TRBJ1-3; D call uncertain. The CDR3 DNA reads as TGTGCCAGCAGCCAAGACCTTCGTTCGGGCTCTGGAAACACCATATATTTT. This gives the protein CASSQDLRSGSGNTIYF.